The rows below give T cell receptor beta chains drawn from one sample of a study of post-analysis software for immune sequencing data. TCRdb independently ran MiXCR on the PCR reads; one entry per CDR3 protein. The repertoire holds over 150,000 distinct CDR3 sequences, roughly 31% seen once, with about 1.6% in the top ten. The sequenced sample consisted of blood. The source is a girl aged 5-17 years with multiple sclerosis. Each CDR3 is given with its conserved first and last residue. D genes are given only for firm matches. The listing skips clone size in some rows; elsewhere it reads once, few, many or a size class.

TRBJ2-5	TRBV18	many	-	TGTGCCAGCTCCCAGGATCTCGCGGAGACCCAGTACTTC	CASSQDLAETQYF
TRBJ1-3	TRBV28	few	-	TGTGCCAGCAGGAGAACCCGGGGGACTGGAAACACCATATATTTT	CASRRTRGTGNTIYF
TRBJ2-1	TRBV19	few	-	TGTGCCAGTAGTAGGGTTTCGGCGGCCTACAATGAGCAGTTCTTC	CASSRVSAAYNEQFF
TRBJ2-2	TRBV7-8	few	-	TGTGCCAGCAGCTTACTACTAGGCGGCACCGGGGAGCTGTTTTTT	CASSLLLGGTGELFF
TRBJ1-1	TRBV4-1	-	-	TGCGCCAGCAGCCAGAGGGTACCGAACACTGAAGCTTTCTTT	CASSQRVPNTEAFF
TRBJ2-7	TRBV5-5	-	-	TGTGCCAGCAGCTTACAGGGAGGCCTAACCTACGAGCAGTACTTC	CASSLQGGLTYEQYF
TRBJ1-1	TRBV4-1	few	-	TGCGCCAGCAGCCAGGGCCAGGGGATGAACACTGAAGCTTTCTTT	CASSQGQGMNTEAFF
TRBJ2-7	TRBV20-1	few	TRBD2	TGCAGTGCTAGAGCCATACTAGCGCACTCCTACAATGAGCAGTACTTC	CSARAILAHSYNEQYF
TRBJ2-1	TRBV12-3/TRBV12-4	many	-	TGTGCCAGCAGGGACGACAATGAGCAGTTCTTC	CASRDDNEQFF
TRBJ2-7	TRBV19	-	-	TGTGCCAGTAAAGGGCCCGGGATTTACGAGCTGTACTTC	CASKGPGIYELYF
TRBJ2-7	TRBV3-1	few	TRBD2	TGTGCCAGCAGCCAGCGGGAGCAGAACGAGCAGTACTTC	CASSQREQNEQYF
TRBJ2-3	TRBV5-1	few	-	TGCGCCAGCAGTCGGAGGGGCGGCGCAGATACGCAGTATTTT	CASSRRGGADTQYF
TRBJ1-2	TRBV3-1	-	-	TGTGCCAGCAGACTCATCGGGCCAAACTATGGCTACACCTTC	CASRLIGPNYGYTF
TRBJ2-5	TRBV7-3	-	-	TGTGCCAGCAGCTTCGGGGTAGGGGAGACCCAGTACTTC	CASSFGVGETQYF
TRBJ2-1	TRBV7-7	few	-	TGTGCTAGCACTGCCTCCCCCTACAATGAGCAGTTCTTC	CASTASPYNEQFF
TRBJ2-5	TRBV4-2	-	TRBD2	TGTGCCAGCAGCCCCCGAACTAGCGGGAGAATGGAAGGAGAGACCCAGTACTTC	CASSPRTSGRMEGETQYF
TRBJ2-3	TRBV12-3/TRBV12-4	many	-	TGTGCCAGCAGTTTAATGAGCGGGAGCACAGATACGCAGTATTTT	CASSLMSGSTDTQYF
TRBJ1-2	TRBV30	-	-	TGTGCCTGGAGCTTCTTCCAGGGGCCCGATGGCTACACCTTC	CAWSFFQGPDGYTF
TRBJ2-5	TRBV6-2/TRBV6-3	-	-	TGTGCCAGCAGTTACTACGCAGGTCCAGAGACCCAGTACTTC	CASSYYAGPETQYF
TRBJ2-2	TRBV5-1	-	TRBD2	TGCGCCAGCAGCTTGGATAAAGGACGGGAGGGAAACACCGGGGAGCTGTTTTTT	CASSLDKGREGNTGELFF
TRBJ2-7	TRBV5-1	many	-	TGCGCCAGCAGCTCCTGGACAGACGACTACGAGCAGTACTTC	CASSSWTDDYEQYF
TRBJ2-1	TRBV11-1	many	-	TGTGCCAGCAGCCCTAGACAGAATGAGCAGTTCTTC	CASSPRQNEQFF
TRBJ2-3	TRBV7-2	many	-	TGTGCCAGCAGCTTTAACAGCCGGGGAGATACGCAGTATTTT	CASSFNSRGDTQYF
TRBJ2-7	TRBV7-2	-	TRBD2	TGTGCCGGCTCTCCCCCTGGACTAGTAGGCTACGAGCAGTACTTC	CAGSPPGLVGYEQYF
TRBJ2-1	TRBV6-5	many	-	TGTGCCAGCAGTTACTCGGCTAGGTCAAACAATGAGCAGTTCTTC	CASSYSARSNNEQFF
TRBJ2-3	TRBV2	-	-	TGTGCCAGCAGTCAATACGGGGGACAGAGTGCCACAGATACGCAGTATTTT	CASSQYGGQSATDTQYF
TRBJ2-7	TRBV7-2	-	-	TGTGCCAGCAGCTTAGGAGACGGGGGTTTGTACGAGCAGTACTTC	CASSLGDGGLYEQYF
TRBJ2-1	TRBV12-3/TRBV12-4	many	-	TGTGCCAGCAGTCTTATGGCTAGTAAGTTCTTC	CASSLMASKFF
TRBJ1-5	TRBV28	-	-	TGTGCCAGCAGTTACTTCTTATCAGGGGGCAATCAGCCCCAGCATTTT	CASSYFLSGGNQPQHF
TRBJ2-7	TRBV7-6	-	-	TGTGCCAGCAGCTTCGGGTCGGGGCTAGCCGGGTACGAGCAGTACTTC	CASSFGSGLAGYEQYF
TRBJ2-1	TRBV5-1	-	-	TGCGTCAGCAGCTTTAGCGGAGGTTACAATGAGCAGTTCTTC	CVSSFSGGYNEQFF
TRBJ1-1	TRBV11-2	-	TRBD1	TGTGCCAGCAGCTTAGCCGCCGGGACAGGATACAACACTGAAGCTTTCTTT	CASSLAAGTGYNTEAFF
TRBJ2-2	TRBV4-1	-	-	TGCGCCAGCAGCCAAGAGGGATTTGCCGGGGAGCTGTTTTTT	CASSQEGFAGELFF
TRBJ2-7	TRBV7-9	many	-	TGTGCCAGCAGCTACGTAAGGGGCTCAGAGGGATACGAGCAGTACTTC	CASSYVRGSEGYEQYF
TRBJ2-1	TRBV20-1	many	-	TGCAGTGCTAGAGATCAGTCTAAGGGGACATCTACAATCGAGCAGTTCTTC	CSARDQSKGTSTIEQFF
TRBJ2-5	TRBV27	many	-	TGTGCCAGCAGTACACCTGGACGGGGCCAAGAGACCCAGTACTTC	CASSTPGRGQETQYF
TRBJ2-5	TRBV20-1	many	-	TGCAGTGCTAGATTCAGCGGTTACCAAGAGACCCAGTACTTC	CSARFSGYQETQYF
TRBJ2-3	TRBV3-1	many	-	TGTGCCAGCAGCCCCGGACAGTATAAGCGTACAGATACGCAGTATTTT	CASSPGQYKRTDTQYF
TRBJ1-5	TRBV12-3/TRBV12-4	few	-	TGTGCCAGCAGTGACGGCTTTTCCCTTGATCAGCCCCAGCATTTT	CASSDGFSLDQPQHF
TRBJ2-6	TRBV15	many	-	TGTGCCACCAGCACCTCCGGGACTGAGTTATCTGGGGCCAACGTCCTGACTTTC	CATSTSGTELSGANVLTF
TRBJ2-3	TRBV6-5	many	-	TGTGCCAGCAGTGGGGAGGTTGCGCAGTATTTT	CASSGEVAQYF
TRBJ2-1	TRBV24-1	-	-	TGTGCCACCAGTGATTTGCTCGGGGGCGGGGAGCAGTTCTTC	CATSDLLGGGEQFF
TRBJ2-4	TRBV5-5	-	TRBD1	TGTGCCAGCAGCGTACAGGGGGCAGCGGCCAAAAACATTCAGTACTTC	CASSVQGAAAKNIQYF
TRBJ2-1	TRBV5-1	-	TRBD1	TGCGCCAGCAGCTTGGGGTCCAGGGGGCACAATGAGCAGTTCTTC	CASSLGSRGHNEQFF
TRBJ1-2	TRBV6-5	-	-	TGTGCCAACAGAAATTTGGTCTATAACTATGGCTACACCTTC	CANRNLVYNYGYTF
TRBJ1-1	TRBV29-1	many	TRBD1	TGCAGCGCCACAGGGGGCGACAGCACTGAAGCTTTCTTT	CSATGGDSTEAFF
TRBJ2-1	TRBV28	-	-	TGTGCCAGCAGTTTATGGACCCGACAAGGGGGAAATGAGCAGTTCTTC	CASSLWTRQGGNEQFF
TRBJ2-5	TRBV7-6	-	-	TGTGCCAGCAGTCTATCCCCATGGGACACCCAAGAGACCCAGTACTTC	CASSLSPWDTQETQYF
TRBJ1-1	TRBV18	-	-	TGTGCCAGCTCACCAAGGGGGATACCTGGGGCGGACACTGAAGCTTTCTTT	CASSPRGIPGADTEAFF
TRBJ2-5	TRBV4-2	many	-	TGTGCCAGCAGCCAATCCGGCGGTGCGGGACACCAAGAGACCCAGTACTTC	CASSQSGGAGHQETQYF
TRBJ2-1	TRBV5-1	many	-	TGCGCCAGCAGCTTGGTGCCTGGAAGCTCCTACAATGAGCAGTTCTTC	CASSLVPGSSYNEQFF
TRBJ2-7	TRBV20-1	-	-	TGCAGTGCTATCCTCGGGGGTTCCTACAATGAGCAGTACTTC	CSAILGGSYNEQYF
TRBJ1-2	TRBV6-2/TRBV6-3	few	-	TGTGCCAGCAGCTACAGAGTTACACCGAGCTATGGCTACACCTTC	CASSYRVTPSYGYTF
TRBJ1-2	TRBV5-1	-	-	TGCGCCAGCAGCTGGTCACATCAATCTAACTATGGCTACACCTTC	CASSWSHQSNYGYTF